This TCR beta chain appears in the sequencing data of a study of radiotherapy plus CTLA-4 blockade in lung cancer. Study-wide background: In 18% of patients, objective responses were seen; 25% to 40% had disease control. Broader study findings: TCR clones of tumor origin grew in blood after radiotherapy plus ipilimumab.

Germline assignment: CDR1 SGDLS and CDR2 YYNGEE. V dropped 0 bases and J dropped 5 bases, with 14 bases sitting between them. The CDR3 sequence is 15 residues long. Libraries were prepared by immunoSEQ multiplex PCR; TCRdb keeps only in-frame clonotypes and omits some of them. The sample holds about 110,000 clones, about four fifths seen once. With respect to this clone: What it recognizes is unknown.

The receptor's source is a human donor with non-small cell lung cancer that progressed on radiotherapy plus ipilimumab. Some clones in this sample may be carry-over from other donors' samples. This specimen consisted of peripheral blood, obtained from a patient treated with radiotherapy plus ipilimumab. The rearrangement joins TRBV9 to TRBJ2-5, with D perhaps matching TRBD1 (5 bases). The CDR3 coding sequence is TGTGCCAGCAGCGTAGCTGCAGGGTTGTACGAGACCCAGTACTTC. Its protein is CASSVAAGLYETQYF.